This T cell receptor beta chain comes out of a study of T cell responses to AZD1222 COVID-19 vaccine. Second-dose intervals near 4 or 12 weeks were combined. Concerning this clone itself: What it binds is not known.

Study outcomes and limitations: Once two AZD1222 doses were given, Spike-specific TCR breadth and depth went up. Just a handful of AZD1222 recipients were seropositive at baseline.

Data came from immunoSEQ multiplex PCR; TCRdb stores just in-frame clones and leaves some out. Here the sample spans around 110,000 clones, almost 95% being singletons. The CDR3 sequence is 13 residues long. V gave up 4 bases and J gave up 3 bases, with 7 bases separating them. Germline CDR1 and CDR2: LGHDT and YNNKEL (reference sequence). Specimen: peripheral blood, collected 28 days after the second AZD1222 dose. The genes are TRBV3-1 (or the pseudogene TRBV3-2) and TRBJ2-1, with D unresolved. The receptor's source is an adult who received the AZD1222 COVID-19 vaccine. The CDR3 sequence is CASSPYSYNEQFF. Here the CDR3 DNA reads TGTGCCAGCAGCCCCTATAGCTACAATGAGCAGTTCTTC.